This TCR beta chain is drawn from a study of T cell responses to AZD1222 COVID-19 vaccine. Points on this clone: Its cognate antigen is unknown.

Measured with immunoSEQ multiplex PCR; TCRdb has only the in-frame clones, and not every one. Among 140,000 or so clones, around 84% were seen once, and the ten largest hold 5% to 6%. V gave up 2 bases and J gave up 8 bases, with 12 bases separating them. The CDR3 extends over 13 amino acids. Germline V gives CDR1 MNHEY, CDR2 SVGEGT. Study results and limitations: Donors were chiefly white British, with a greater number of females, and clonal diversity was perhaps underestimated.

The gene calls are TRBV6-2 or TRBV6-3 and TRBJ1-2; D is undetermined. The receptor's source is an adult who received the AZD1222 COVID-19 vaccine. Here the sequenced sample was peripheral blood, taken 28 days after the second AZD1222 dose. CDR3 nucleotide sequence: TGTGCCAGCAGTTACCGCGGCGGGAGCGGCTACACCTTC. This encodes CASSYRGGSGYTF.